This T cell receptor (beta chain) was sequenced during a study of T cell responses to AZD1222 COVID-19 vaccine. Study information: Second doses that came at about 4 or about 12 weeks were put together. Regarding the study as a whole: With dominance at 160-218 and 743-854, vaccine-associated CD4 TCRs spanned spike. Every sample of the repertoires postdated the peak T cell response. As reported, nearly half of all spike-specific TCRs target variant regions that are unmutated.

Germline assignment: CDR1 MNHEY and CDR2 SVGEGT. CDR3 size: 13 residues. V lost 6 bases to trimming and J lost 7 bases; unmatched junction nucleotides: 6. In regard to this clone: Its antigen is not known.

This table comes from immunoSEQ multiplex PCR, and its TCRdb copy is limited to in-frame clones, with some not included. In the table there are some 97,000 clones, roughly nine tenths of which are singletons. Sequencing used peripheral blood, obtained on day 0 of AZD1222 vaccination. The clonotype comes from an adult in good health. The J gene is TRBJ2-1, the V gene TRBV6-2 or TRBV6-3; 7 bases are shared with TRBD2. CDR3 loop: CASSPGRGNEQFF. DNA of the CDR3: TGTGCCAGCAGCCCGGGGAGGGGAAATGAGCAGTTCTTC.